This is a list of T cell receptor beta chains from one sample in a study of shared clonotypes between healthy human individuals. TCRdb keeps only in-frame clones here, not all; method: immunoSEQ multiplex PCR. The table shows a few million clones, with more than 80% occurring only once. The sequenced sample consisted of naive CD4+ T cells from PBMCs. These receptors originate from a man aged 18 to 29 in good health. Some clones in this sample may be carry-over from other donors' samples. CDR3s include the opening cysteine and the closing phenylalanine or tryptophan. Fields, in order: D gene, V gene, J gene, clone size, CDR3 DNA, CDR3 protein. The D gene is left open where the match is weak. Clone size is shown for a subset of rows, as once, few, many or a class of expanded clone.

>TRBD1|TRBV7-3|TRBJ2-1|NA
TGTGCCAGCAGCATATCCGGGACAGGGTCCCACAATGAGCAGTTCTTC
CASSISGTGSHNEQFF
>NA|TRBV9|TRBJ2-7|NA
TGTGCCAGCAGCCTTCACGCCGGGGAATACGAGCAGTACTTC
CASSLHAGEYEQYF
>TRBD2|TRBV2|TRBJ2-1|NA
TGTGCCAGCCTGATGGAGGCCATACTAGCGAGAACCAATGAGCAGTTCTTC
CASLMEAILARTNEQFF
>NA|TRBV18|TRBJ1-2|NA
TGTGCCAGCTCTCAGGGGTTTGGCTATGGCTACACCTTC
CASSQGFGYGYTF
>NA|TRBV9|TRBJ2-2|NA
TGTGCCAGCAGCGTAGATTTGACCGGGGAGCTGTTTTTT
CASSVDLTGELFF
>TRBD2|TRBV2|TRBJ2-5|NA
TGTGCCAGCAGCGCGGGACTAGCGGGCTCAGAGACCCAGTACTTC
CASSAGLAGSETQYF
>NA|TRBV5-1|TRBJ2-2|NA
TGCGCCAGCAGCTTTCCGGGAGGGGAGCTGTTTTTT
CASSFPGGELFF
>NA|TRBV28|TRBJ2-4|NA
TGTGCCAGCAGTTTAAACAGGGTCACCCGCGGGTACTTC
CASSLNRVTRGYF
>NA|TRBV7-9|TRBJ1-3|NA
TGTGCCAGCAGCCTTGGGGTCTCTGGAAACACCATATATTTT
CASSLGVSGNTIYF
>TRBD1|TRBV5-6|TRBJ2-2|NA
TGTGCCAGCAGCACCCTGACAGGGAGCGGGGAGCTGTTTTTT
CASSTLTGSGELFF
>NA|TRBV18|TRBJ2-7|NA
TGTGCCAGCTCGCAGGATTGGACAGCCTACGAGCAGTACTTC
CASSQDWTAYEQYF
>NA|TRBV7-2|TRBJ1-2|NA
TGTGCCAGCAGTCTACTGGCCTCCTATGGCTACACCTTC
CASSLLASYGYTF
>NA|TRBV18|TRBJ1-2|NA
TGTGCCAGCTCACCACCTGCAGGGCAGATTTATGGCTACACCTTC
CASSPPAGQIYGYTF
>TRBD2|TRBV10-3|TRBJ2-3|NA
TGTGCCATCAGTGAGCCTAGCGGGACCACAGATACGCAGTATTTT
CAISEPSGTTDTQYF
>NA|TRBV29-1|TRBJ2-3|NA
TGCAGCGTTGGGTTTGGACATCGGGGCACAGATACGCAGTATTTT
CSVGFGHRGTDTQYF
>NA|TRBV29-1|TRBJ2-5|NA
TGCAGCGTTGAAGATCAAGGGCCAAAAGCGTGGGGTGAGACCCAGTACTTC
CSVEDQGPKAWGETQYF
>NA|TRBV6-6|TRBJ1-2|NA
TGTGCCAGCAGTTACCCCCCGGGGCGCGGTCGCTATGGCTACACCTTC
CASSYPPGRGRYGYTF
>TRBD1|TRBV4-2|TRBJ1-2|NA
TGTGCCAGCAGCCGCCAAACAAACCCGGGACAGGAGCTATCAGGCTACACCTTC
CASSRQTNPGQELSGYTF
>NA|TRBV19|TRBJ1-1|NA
TGTGCCAGTAGTACCCTGGGACGGTCGAACACTGAAGCTTTCTTT
CASSTLGRSNTEAFF
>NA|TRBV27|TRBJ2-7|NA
TGTGCCAGCAGTTACCCAGGTGAAGTAGTAGAGGGGAAAAACTACGAGCAGTACTTC
CASSYPGEVVEGKNYEQYF
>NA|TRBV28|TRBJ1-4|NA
TGTGCCAGCAGTTTATCAGGACTGCCAGAAGGCGAAAAACTGTTTTTT
CASSLSGLPEGEKLFF
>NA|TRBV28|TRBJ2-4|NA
TGTGCCAGCAGTTCCTCCGCAATAGCCAAAAACATTCAGTACTTC
CASSSSAIAKNIQYF
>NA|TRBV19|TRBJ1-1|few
TGTGCCAGTAGTATCGGGCAGGGGTGGACTGAAGCTTTCTTT
CASSIGQGWTEAFF
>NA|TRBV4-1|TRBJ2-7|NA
TGCGCCAGCAGCCAAGTAACGAGCTACGAGCAGTACTTC
CASSQVTSYEQYF
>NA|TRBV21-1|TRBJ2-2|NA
TGTGCCAGCAGATGTCCGGACAGCAAGAGCACCGGGGAGCTGTTTTTT
CASRCPDSKSTGELFF
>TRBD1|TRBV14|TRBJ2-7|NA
TGTGCCAGCAGCCCACTAGGATCGACAGGGTACTACGAGCAGTACTTC
CASSPLGSTGYYEQYF
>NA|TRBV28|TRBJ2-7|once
TGTGCCAGCAGTTTAGGGGGTCTCGGAGGATACGAGCAGTACTTC
CASSLGGLGGYEQYF
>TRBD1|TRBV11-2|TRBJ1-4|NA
TGTGCCAGCAGCCACAATGGACAGGGGGCGCGTGAAAAACTGTTTTTT
CASSHNGQGAREKLFF